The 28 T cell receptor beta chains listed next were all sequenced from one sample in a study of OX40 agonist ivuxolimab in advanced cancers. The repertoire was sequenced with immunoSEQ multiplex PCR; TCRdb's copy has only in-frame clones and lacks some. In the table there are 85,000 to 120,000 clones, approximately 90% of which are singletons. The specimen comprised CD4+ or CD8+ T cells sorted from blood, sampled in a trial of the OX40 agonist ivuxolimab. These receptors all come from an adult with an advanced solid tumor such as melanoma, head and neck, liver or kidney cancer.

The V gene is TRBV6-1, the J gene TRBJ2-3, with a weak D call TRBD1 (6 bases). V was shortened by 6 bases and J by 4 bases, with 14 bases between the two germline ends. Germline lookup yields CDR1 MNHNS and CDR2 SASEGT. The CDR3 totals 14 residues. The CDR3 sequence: CASSRTGPADTQYF. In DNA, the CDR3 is TGTGCCAGCAGCAGAACAGGGCCGGCAGATACGCAGTATTTT.

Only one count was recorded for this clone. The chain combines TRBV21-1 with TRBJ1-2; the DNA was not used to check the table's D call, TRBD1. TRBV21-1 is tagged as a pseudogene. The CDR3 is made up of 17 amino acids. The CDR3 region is CASSRGQANSEAHGYTF. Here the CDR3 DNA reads TGTGCCAGCAGCAGGGGACAGGCCAACTCAGAGGCTCATGGCTACACCTTC.

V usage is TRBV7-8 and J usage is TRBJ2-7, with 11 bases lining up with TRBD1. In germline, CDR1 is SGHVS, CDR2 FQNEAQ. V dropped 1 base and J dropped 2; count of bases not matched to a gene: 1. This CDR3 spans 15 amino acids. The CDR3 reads CASSLGDRGTYEQYF. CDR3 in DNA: TGTGCCAGCAGCTTAGGGGACAGGGGGACCTACGAGCAGTACTTC. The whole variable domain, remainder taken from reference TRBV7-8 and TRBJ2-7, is GAGVSQSPRYKVAKRGQDVALRCDPISGHVSLFWYQQALGQGPEFLTYFQNEAQLDKSGLPSDRFFAERPEGSVSTLKIQRTQQEDSAVYLCASSLGDRGTYEQYFGPGTRLTVT.

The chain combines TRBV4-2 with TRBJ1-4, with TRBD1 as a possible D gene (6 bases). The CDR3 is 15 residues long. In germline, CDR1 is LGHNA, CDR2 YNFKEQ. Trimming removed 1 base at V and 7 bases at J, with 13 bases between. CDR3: CASSQARGGGEKLFF. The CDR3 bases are TGTGCCAGCAGCCAAGCCAGGGGAGGGGGTGAAAAACTGTTTTTT.

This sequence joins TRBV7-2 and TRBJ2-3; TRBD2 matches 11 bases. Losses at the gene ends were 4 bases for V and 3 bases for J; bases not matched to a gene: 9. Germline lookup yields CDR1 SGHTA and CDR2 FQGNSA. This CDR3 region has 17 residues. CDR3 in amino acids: CASSSLAGGPNTDTQYF. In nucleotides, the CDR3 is TGTGCCAGCAGCTCCTTAGCGGGGGGGCCCAATACAGATACGCAGTATTTT.

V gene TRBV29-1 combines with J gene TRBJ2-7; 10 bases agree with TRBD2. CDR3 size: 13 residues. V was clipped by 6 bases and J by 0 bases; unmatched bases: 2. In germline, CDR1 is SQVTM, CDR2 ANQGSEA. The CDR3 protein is CSVIAGGSYEQYF. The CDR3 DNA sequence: TGCAGCGTGATAGCGGGGGGCTCCTACGAGCAGTACTTC.

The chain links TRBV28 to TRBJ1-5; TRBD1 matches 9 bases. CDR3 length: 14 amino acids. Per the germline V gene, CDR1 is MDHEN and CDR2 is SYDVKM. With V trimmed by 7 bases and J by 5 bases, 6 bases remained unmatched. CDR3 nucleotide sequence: TGTGCCAGCAACCACGGGACAGGGCATCAGCCCCAGCATTTT. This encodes CASNHGTGHQPQHF. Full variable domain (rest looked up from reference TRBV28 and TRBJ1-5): DVKVTQSSRYLVKRTGEKVFLECVQDMDHENMFWYRQDPGLGLRLIYFSYDVKMKEKGDIPEGYSVSREKKERFSLILESASTNQTSMYLCASNHGTGHQPQHFGDGTRLSIL.

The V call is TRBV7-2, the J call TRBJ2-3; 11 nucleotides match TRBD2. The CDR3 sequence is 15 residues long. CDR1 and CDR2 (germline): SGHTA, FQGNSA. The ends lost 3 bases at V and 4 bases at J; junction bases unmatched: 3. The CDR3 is CASSFSGGASDTQYF. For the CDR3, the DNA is TGTGCCAGCAGCTTTAGCGGGGGGGCATCAGATACGCAGTATTTT.

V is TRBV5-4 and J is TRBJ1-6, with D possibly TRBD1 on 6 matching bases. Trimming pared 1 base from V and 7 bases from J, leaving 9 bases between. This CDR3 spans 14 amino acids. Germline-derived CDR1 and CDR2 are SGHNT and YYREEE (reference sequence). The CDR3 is CASSLYQGNSPLHF. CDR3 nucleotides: TGTGCCAGCAGCTTGTATCAGGGGAATTCACCCCTCCACTTT.

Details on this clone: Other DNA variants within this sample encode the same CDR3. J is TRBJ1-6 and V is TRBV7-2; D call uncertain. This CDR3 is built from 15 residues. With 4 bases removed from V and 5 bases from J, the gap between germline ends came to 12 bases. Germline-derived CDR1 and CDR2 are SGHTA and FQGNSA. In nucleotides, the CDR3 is TGTGCCAGCAGCTCTAGTGGCGGTAATAATTCACCCCTCCACTTT. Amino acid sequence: CASSSSGGNNSPLHF.

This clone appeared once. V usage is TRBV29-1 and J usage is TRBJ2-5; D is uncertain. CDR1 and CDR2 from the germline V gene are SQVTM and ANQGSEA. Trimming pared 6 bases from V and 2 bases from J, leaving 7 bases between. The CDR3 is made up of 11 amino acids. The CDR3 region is CSVQFQETQYF. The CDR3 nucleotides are TGCAGCGTCCAATTTCAAGAGACCCAGTACTTC.

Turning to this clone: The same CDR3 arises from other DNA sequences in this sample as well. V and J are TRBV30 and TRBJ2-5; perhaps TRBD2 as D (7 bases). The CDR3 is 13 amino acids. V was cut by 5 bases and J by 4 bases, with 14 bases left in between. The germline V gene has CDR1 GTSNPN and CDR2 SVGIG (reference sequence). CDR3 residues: CAWVGGGRETQYF. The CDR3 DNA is TGTGCCTGGGTGGGAGGGGGGCGAGAGACCCAGTACTTC. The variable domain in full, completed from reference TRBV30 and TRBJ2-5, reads SQTIHQWPATLVQPVGSPLSLECTVEGTSNPNLYWYRQAAGRGLQLLFYSVGIGQISSEVPQNLSASRPQDRQFILSSKKLLLSDSGFYLCAWVGGGRETQYFGPGTRLLVL.

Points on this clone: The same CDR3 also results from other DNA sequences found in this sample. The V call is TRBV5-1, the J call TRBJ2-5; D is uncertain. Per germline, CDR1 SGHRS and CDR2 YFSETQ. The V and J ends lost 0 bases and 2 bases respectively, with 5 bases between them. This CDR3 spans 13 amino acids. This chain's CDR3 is CASSLGRQETQYF. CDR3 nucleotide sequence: TGCGCCAGCAGCTTGGGTAGACAAGAGACCCAGTACTTC.

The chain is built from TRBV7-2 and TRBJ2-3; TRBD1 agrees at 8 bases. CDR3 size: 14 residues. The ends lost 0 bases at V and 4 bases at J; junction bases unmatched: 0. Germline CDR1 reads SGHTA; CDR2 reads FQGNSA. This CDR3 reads CASSLATGADTQYF. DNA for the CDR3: TGTGCCAGCAGCTTAGCGACAGGGGCAGATACGCAGTATTTT.

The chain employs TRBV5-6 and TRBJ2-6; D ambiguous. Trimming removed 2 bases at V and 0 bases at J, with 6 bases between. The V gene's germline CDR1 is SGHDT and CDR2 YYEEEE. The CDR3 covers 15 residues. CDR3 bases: TGTGCCAGCAGCTTCACGAACTCTGGGGCCAACGTCCTGACTTTC. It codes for CASSFTNSGANVLTF.

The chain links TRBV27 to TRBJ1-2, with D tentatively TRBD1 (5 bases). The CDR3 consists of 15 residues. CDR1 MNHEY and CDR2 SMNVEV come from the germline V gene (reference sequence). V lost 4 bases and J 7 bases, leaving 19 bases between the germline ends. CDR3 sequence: CASSSGTRRYGGYTF. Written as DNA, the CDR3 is TGTGCCAGCAGTTCGGGGACCAGGCGGTATGGTGGCTACACCTTC.

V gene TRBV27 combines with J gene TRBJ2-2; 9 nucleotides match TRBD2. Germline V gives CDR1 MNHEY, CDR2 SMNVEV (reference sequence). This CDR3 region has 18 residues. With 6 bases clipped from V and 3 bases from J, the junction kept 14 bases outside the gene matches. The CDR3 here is CASSASRGGGVDTGELFF. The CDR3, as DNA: TGTGCCAGCAGCGCCTCCCGCGGGGGGGGCGTGGACACCGGGGAGCTGTTTTTT.

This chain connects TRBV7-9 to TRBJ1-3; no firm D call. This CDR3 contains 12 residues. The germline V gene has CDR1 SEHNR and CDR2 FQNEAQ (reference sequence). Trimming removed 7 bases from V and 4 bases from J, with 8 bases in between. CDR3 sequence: CASTSTGNTIYF. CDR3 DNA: TGTGCCAGCACTTCCACCGGAAACACCATATATTTT.

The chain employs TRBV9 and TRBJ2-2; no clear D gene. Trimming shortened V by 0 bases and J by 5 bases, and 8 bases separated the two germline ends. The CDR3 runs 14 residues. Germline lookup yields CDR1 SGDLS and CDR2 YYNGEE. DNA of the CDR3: TGTGCCAGCAGCGTAGGGGCCAGGACCGGGGAGCTGTTTTTT. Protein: CASSVGARTGELFF.

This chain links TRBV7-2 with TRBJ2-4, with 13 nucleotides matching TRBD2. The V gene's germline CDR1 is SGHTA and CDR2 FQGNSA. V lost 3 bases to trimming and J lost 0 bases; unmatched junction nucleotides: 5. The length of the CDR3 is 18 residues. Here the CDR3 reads CASSFGLAGAIAKNIQYF. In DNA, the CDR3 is TGTGCCAGCAGCTTTGGACTAGCGGGGGCGATAGCCAAAAACATTCAGTACTTC.

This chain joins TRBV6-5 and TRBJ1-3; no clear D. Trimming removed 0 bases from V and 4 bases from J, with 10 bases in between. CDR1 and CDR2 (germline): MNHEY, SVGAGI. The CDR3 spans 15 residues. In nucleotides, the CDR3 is TGTGCCAGCAGTTACTCGAGGGCGGGAGGAAACACCATATATTTT. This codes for CASSYSRAGGNTIYF.

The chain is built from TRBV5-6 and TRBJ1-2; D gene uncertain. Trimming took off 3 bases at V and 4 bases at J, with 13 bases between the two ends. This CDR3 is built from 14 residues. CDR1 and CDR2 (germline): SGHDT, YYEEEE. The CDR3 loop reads CASSSPVGSYGYTF. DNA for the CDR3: TGTGCCAGCAGCTCCCCCGTAGGGAGCTATGGCTACACCTTC.

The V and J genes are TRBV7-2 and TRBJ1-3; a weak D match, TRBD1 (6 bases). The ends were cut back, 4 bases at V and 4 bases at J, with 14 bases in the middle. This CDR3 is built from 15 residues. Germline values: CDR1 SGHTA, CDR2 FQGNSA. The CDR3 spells CASSSTGGAGNTIYF. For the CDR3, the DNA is TGTGCCAGCAGCTCGACCGGGGGGGCCGGAAACACCATATATTTT.

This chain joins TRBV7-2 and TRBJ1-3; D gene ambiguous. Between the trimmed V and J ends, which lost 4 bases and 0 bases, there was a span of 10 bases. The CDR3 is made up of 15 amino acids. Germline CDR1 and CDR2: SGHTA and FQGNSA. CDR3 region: CASSSTSLSGNTIYF. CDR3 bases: TGTGCCAGCAGCTCGACTTCCCTCTCTGGAAACACCATATATTTT.

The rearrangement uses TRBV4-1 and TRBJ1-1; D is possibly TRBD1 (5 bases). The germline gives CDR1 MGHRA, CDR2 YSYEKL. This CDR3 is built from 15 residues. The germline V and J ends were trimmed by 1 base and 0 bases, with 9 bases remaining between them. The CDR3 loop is CASSQAAQVNTEAFF. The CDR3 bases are TGCGCCAGCAGCCAAGCCGCACAGGTGAACACTGAAGCTTTCTTT.

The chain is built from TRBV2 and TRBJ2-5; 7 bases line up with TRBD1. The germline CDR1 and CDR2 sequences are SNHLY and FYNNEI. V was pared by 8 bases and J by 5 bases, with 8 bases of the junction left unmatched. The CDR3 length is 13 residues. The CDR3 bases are TGTGCCAGCTCCACTGACAGGGCCGAGACCCAGTACTTC. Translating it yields CASSTDRAETQYF.

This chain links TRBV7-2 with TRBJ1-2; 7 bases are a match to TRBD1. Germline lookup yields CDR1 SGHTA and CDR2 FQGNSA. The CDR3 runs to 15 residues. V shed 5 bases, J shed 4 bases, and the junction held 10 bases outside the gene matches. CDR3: CASSPREKGAYGYTF. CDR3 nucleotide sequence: TGTGCCAGCAGCCCCAGAGAGAAGGGGGCCTATGGCTACACCTTC.

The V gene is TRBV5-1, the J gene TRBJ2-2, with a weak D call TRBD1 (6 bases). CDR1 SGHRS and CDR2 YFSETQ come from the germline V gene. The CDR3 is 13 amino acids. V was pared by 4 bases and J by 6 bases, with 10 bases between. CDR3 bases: TGCGCCAGCAGCCTGACAGGCCCCGGGGAGCTGTTTTTT. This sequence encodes CASSLTGPGELFF.